This TCR beta chain was observed in a study of cytomegalovirus exposure and HLA in healthy donors. Whole-study findings and limits: It was likely that a cluster of highly shared sequence variants was a sequencing artifact. Per published reports, the classifier diagnosed cytomegalovirus status with high specificity and sensitivity. Cytomegalovirus association was assigned to about 150 TCR beta chains. Earlier analysis found most TCR beta V segments productive about 87% or about 30% of the time.

Regarding this clone: The antigen is not known.

The primer mix had 60 Vbeta and 13 Jbeta primers. Some clones are missing from TCRdb's copy, which holds only in-frame ones; the method was immunoSEQ multiplex PCR. The data contain fewer than 120,000 clones, about 90% of them singletons. The V and J ends lost 5 bases and 8 bases respectively, with 7 bases between them. The CDR3 covers 12 residues. CDR1 and CDR2 (germline): SNHLY, FYNNEI. Sequenced: PBMCs. The chain couples TRBV2 to TRBJ1-6; D is possibly TRBD1 (6 bases). The source of this sequence is a middle-aged man in good health and CMV-seronegative. The CDR3 sequence is CASSRQDSPLHF. The CDR3 nucleotides are TGTGCCAGCAGTCGACAGGATTCACCCCTCCACTTT.